Listed below are T cell receptor beta chains from one sample, sequenced in a study of T-cell reconstitution after alpha-beta-depleted transplantation in children. One entry per CDR3 protein, called by TCRdb with MiXCR from the PCR reads. Of 350,000 to 400,000 distinct CDR3 sequences listed, 10% to 15% are singletons. Specimen: PBMCs, collected from the stem cell graft. The receptors originated from a human donor who donated a stem cell graft to a child with Fanconi anemia. The CDR3 runs from the conserved cysteine through the conserved F or W. The order of the fields is D gene, V gene, J gene, clone size, CDR3 DNA, CDR3 protein. A D gene is named only where the DNA matches it firmly. Not all rows give a size; the values are once, few, many and, for expanded clones, a class.

D: NA; V: TRBV12-3/TRBV12-4; J: TRBJ2-5; size: many; DNA: TGTGCCAGCAGTATGACCCGGGCCCAAGAGACCCAGTACTTC; CDR3: CASSMTRAQETQYF
D: NA; V: TRBV7-9; J: TRBJ1-1; size: few; DNA: TGTGCCAGCAGCTTAGGGGGCGGGGGAAGTAGGGCTGAAGCTTTCTTT; CDR3: CASSLGGGGSRAEAFF
D: NA; V: TRBV9; J: TRBJ2-6; size: few; DNA: TGTGCCAGCAGCGACAGGGCCTCTGGGGCCAACGTCCTGACTTTC; CDR3: CASSDRASGANVLTF
D: NA; V: TRBV29-1; J: TRBJ2-3; size: NA; DNA: TGCAGCGTTGGTCGGCAGATAGATACGCAGTATTTT; CDR3: CSVGRQIDTQYF
D: TRBD2; V: TRBV7-6; J: TRBJ2-3; size: NA; DNA: TGTGCCAGCAGCTTAGCTTTTGGTTCAGCGGGGGCTCCCTACGATACGCAGTATTTT; CDR3: CASSLAFGSAGAPYDTQYF
D: NA; V: TRBV29-1; J: TRBJ2-5; size: NA; DNA: TGCAGCGTTGTAGGCCCTTCGGGGACCCAGTACTTC; CDR3: CSVVGPSGTQYF
D: TRBD1; V: TRBV19; J: TRBJ2-1; size: NA; DNA: TGTGCCAGTAGTATAGGAGACAGGGGATTGTTCTTC; CDR3: CASSIGDRGLFF
D: NA; V: TRBV18; J: TRBJ1-4; size: few; DNA: TGTGCCAGCTCACCTCAAGCCGGGGCGAGTGAAAAACTGTTTTTT; CDR3: CASSPQAGASEKLFF
D: TRBD1; V: TRBV5-1; J: TRBJ2-1; size: many; DNA: TGCGCCAGCAGCCCTACGCAGGGACAGGGAGTTGAGGAGCAGTTCTTC; CDR3: CASSPTQGQGVEEQFF
D: NA; V: TRBV15; J: TRBJ1-4; size: few; DNA: TGTGCCACCAGCAGAGATAGCAGTCGAAATGAAAAACTGTTTTTT; CDR3: CATSRDSSRNEKLFF
D: NA; V: TRBV12-3/TRBV12-4; J: TRBJ2-2; size: many; DNA: TGTGCCAGCAGTCCATCGACAGGAAACACCGGGGAGCTGTTTTTT; CDR3: CASSPSTGNTGELFF
D: NA; V: TRBV6-2/TRBV6-3; J: TRBJ1-2; size: once; DNA: TGTGCCAGCAGTCCTCTAGGACAAGAAGGGAGCTACACCTTC; CDR3: CASSPLGQEGSYTF
D: NA; V: TRBV9; J: TRBJ2-1; size: NA; DNA: TGTGCCAGCAGTCGTACGGGGGGCGATGAGCAGTTCTTC; CDR3: CASSRTGGDEQFF
D: NA; V: TRBV20-1; J: TRBJ1-2; size: NA; DNA: TGCAGTGCTAGTACCAGACAAGGCTACACCTTC; CDR3: CSASTRQGYTF
D: NA; V: TRBV12-3/TRBV12-4; J: TRBJ1-1; size: few; DNA: TGTGCCAGCAGTCACCTCACAGGGATCTCTGAAGCTTTCTTT; CDR3: CASSHLTGISEAFF
D: NA; V: TRBV5-1; J: TRBJ1-1; size: few; DNA: TGCGCCAGCACCCGGGGCGGGGACACTGAAGCTTTCTTT; CDR3: CASTRGGDTEAFF
D: NA; V: TRBV7-2; J: TRBJ2-4; size: NA; DNA: TGTGCCAGCAGCCCTATGGGCCTAGGGATTCAGTACTTC; CDR3: CASSPMGLGIQYF
D: NA; V: TRBV5-1; J: TRBJ2-3; size: NA; DNA: TGCGCCAGCAGCTTCCGACAGACCCCAGATACGCAGTATTTT; CDR3: CASSFRQTPDTQYF
D: NA; V: TRBV5-1; J: TRBJ2-1; size: many; DNA: TGCGCCAGCAGACCCGGAGGCGGCGGTAGGGCTAATGAGCAGTTCTTC; CDR3: CASRPGGGGRANEQFF
D: TRBD1; V: TRBV11-2; J: TRBJ2-2; size: NA; DNA: TGTGCCAGCAGCTTTCAAGGGGGCGTCACCGGGGAGCTGTTTTTT; CDR3: CASSFQGGVTGELFF
D: NA; V: TRBV2; J: TRBJ1-6; size: few; DNA: TGTGCCAGCAACGCGAGGGTATATAATTCACCCCTCCACTTT; CDR3: CASNARVYNSPLHF
D: NA; V: TRBV20-1; J: TRBJ1-2; size: many; DNA: TGCAGGGCCGAGGGATTGGCTAACTATGGCTACACCTTC; CDR3: CRAEGLANYGYTF
D: TRBD1; V: TRBV24-1; J: TRBJ2-2; size: many; DNA: TGTGCCACCAGTGAAGGACAGGGGGACACCGGGGAGCTGTTTTTT; CDR3: CATSEGQGDTGELFF
D: NA; V: TRBV12-3/TRBV12-4; J: TRBJ1-1; size: many; DNA: TGTGCCAGCAGTTTAAATGGGGGCCGGGACACTGAAGCTTTCTTT; CDR3: CASSLNGGRDTEAFF
D: NA; V: TRBV18; J: TRBJ1-6; size: NA; DNA: TGTGCCAGCTCACCGCGAGGGGCCAATTCACCCCTCCACTTT; CDR3: CASSPRGANSPLHF
D: NA; V: TRBV2; J: TRBJ2-2; size: NA; DNA: TGTGCCAGCAAGGAAACACTCACCACCGGGGAGCTGTTTTTT; CDR3: CASKETLTTGELFF
D: TRBD1; V: TRBV6-2/TRBV6-3; J: TRBJ2-4; size: few; DNA: TGTGCCAGCAGTTACTCGGGAGGACAGGGGGCCAAAAACATTCAGTACTTC; CDR3: CASSYSGGQGAKNIQYF
D: TRBD1; V: TRBV7-9; J: TRBJ2-1; size: NA; DNA: TGTGCCAGCAGCAAGACAGGGGCTTGGCGTGGGAATGAGCAGTTCTTC; CDR3: CASSKTGAWRGNEQFF
D: NA; V: TRBV24-1; J: TRBJ2-5; size: NA; DNA: TGTGCCACCAGAGCCGGGACACACCAAGAGACCCAGTACTTC; CDR3: CATRAGTHQETQYF
D: NA; V: TRBV10-3; J: TRBJ1-1; size: NA; DNA: TGTGCCATCAGTATAGGGAACACTGAAGCTTTCTTT; CDR3: CAISIGNTEAFF
D: TRBD2; V: TRBV5-1; J: TRBJ2-3; size: many; DNA: TGCGCCAGCAGCTTGTCTCCTAGCGGGGGGGCTGACACGCAGTATTTT; CDR3: CASSLSPSGGADTQYF
D: TRBD2; V: TRBV12-3/TRBV12-4; J: TRBJ2-3; size: NA; DNA: TGTGCCAGCAGCTCACCCCACGTTAGCGGGGGAACAGATACGCAGTATTTT; CDR3: CASSSPHVSGGTDTQYF
D: TRBD2; V: TRBV4-2; J: TRBJ2-7; size: few; DNA: TGTGCCAGCAGCCAAGAAGTTGGGACTAGCGGATCTGGGCAGTACTTC; CDR3: CASSQEVGTSGSGQYF
D: NA; V: TRBV20-1; J: TRBJ2-7; size: NA; DNA: TGCAGTGCTAGGGCAGACCTAAGCTCCTACGAGCAGTACTTC; CDR3: CSARADLSSYEQYF
D: NA; V: TRBV5-1; J: TRBJ2-1; size: many; DNA: TGCGCCAGCAGCTTGGCCCAGTACAATGAGCAGTTCTTC; CDR3: CASSLAQYNEQFF
D: NA; V: TRBV11-2; J: TRBJ1-1; size: few; DNA: TGTGCCAGCAGCATTAATTTACAGGGATGGACTGAAGCTTTCTTT; CDR3: CASSINLQGWTEAFF
D: NA; V: TRBV6-1; J: TRBJ2-3; size: few; DNA: TGTGCCAGCACCCCCTCAGGGGCAGATACGCAGTATTTT; CDR3: CASTPSGADTQYF
D: NA; V: TRBV5-1; J: TRBJ2-1; size: NA; DNA: TGCGCCAGCAGCTTCTCGCCTCCGGGCCCTACCTACAATGAGCAGTTCTTC; CDR3: CASSFSPPGPTYNEQFF
D: NA; V: TRBV15; J: TRBJ2-2; size: few; DNA: TGTGCCACCAGCAGACCCCGGGACAACACCGGGGAGCTGTTTTTT; CDR3: CATSRPRDNTGELFF
D: NA; V: TRBV4-2; J: TRBJ1-4; size: NA; DNA: TGTGCCAGCAGCCAAACGGGAGCTCAGGAAAAACTGTTTTTT; CDR3: CASSQTGAQEKLFF
D: NA; V: TRBV7-8; J: TRBJ2-7; size: few; DNA: TGTGCCAGCAGCTCGATCCGGGACGGCCCCTACGAGCAGTACTTC; CDR3: CASSSIRDGPYEQYF
D: TRBD1; V: TRBV12-3/TRBV12-4; J: TRBJ2-5; size: many; DNA: TGTGCCAGCAGCCTCGGCGCCTCGGACAGGGATGAGACCCAGTACTTC; CDR3: CASSLGASDRDETQYF
D: NA; V: TRBV15; J: TRBJ2-3; size: few; DNA: TGTGCCACCAGCAGAGGAGGCGGGGTAGGCACAGATACGCAGTATTTT; CDR3: CATSRGGGVGTDTQYF
D: TRBD2; V: TRBV4-3; J: TRBJ2-6; size: few; DNA: TGCGCCAGCAGCCAAGGAACTAGCGGGGGGGCAACTGGGGCCAACGTCCTGACTTTC; CDR3: CASSQGTSGGATGANVLTF
D: TRBD1; V: TRBV6-5; J: TRBJ2-2; size: many; DNA: TGTGCCAGCAAAGCCCGGACAGGGCTCACCGGGGAGCTGTTTTTT; CDR3: CASKARTGLTGELFF
D: NA; V: TRBV5-1; J: TRBJ1-4; size: NA; DNA: TGCGCCAGCAGCTTGGGACTTTCTAATGAAAAACTGTTTTTT; CDR3: CASSLGLSNEKLFF
D: TRBD1; V: TRBV5-8; J: TRBJ2-1; size: NA; DNA: TGTGCCAGTTCCGGGACAGGGAGGGCAAATGAGCAGTTCTTC; CDR3: CASSGTGRANEQFF
D: NA; V: TRBV2; J: TRBJ2-1; size: few; DNA: TGTGCCAGCAGTGAAGGAGCGATCTCCTACAATGAGCAGTTCTTC; CDR3: CASSEGAISYNEQFF
D: NA; V: TRBV10-3; J: TRBJ2-2; size: NA; DNA: TGTGCCATGCTGGGGGTCACCGGGGAGCTGTTTTTT; CDR3: CAMLGVTGELFF
D: NA; V: TRBV7-2; J: TRBJ2-4; size: NA; DNA: TGTGCCAGCAGCTTAGATGAGTATAGGTCAGCCCGATACTTC; CDR3: CASSLDEYRSARYF
D: NA; V: TRBV3-1; J: TRBJ1-2; size: few; DNA: TGTGCCAGCGACGGGGGGGACTATGGCTACACCTTC; CDR3: CASDGGDYGYTF
D: NA; V: TRBV12-3/TRBV12-4; J: TRBJ1-1; size: few; DNA: TGTGCCAGCAGTCCGACAGAACGAGGAACTGAAGCTTTCTTT; CDR3: CASSPTERGTEAFF
D: TRBD1; V: TRBV5-4; J: TRBJ2-5; size: NA; DNA: TGTGCCAGCAGCTCGGGACAGGGACTCGAGACCCAGTACTTC; CDR3: CASSSGQGLETQYF
D: NA; V: TRBV11-2; J: TRBJ2-2; size: many; DNA: TGTGCCAGCAGGGTGTGGGGGCATAACACCGGGGAGCTGTTTTTT; CDR3: CASRVWGHNTGELFF
D: NA; V: TRBV4-3; J: TRBJ1-2; size: NA; DNA: TGCGCCAGCAGCCAAGTCTTCTGGGACTCTACGGGGGGCTACACCTTC; CDR3: CASSQVFWDSTGGYTF
D: NA; V: TRBV29-1; J: TRBJ2-1; size: few; DNA: TGCAGCGTCTTCGGGGCGGTCAATGAGCAGTTCTTC; CDR3: CSVFGAVNEQFF
D: NA; V: TRBV20-1; J: TRBJ1-4; size: many; DNA: TGCAGTGCCCTCCCGGACAGTGGAGAAAAACTGTTTTTT; CDR3: CSALPDSGEKLFF
D: NA; V: TRBV12-3/TRBV12-4; J: TRBJ2-3; size: few; DNA: TGTGCCAGCAGTTTCGTGCTCGAGGGATCCAGCACAGATACGCAGTATTTT; CDR3: CASSFVLEGSSTDTQYF
D: TRBD2; V: TRBV20-1; J: TRBJ2-5; size: many; DNA: TGCAGTGCTAGAGGCAATAGCGGGGGGCTAGGAGAGACCCAGTACTTC; CDR3: CSARGNSGGLGETQYF
D: NA; V: TRBV18; J: TRBJ2-5; size: NA; DNA: TGTGCCAGCGGACAAAAACAAGAGACCCAGTACTTC; CDR3: CASGQKQETQYF